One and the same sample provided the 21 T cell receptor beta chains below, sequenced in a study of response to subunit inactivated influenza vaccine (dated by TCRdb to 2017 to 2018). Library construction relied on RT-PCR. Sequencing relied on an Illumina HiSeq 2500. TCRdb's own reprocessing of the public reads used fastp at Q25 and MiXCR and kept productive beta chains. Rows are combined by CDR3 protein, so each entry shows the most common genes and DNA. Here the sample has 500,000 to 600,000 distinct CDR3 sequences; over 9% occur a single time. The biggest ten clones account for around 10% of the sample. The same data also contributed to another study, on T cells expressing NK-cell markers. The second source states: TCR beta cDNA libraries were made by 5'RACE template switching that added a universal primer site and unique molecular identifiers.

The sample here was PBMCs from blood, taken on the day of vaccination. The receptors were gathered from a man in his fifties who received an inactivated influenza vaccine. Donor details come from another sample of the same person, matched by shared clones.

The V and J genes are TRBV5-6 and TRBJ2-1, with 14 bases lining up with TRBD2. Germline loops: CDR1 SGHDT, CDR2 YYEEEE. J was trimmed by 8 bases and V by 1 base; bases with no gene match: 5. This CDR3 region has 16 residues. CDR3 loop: CASSLPGTSGGHEQFF. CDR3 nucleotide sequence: TGTGCCAGCAGCTTGCCTGGGACTAGCGGGGGCCATGAGCAGTTCTTC.

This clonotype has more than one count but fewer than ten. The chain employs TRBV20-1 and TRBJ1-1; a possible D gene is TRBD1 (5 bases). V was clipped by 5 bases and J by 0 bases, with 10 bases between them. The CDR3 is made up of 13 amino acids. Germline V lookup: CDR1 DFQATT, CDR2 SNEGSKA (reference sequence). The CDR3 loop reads CSASREVNTEAFF. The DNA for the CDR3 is TGCAGTGCTTCCAGGGAGGTGAACACTGAAGCTTTCTTT.

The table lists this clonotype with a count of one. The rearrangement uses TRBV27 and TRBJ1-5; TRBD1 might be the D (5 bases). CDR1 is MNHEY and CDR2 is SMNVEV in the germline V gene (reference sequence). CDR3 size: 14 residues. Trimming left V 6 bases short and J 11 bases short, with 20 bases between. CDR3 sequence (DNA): TGTGCCAGCAGCCCGGGGAGGGGTAGGGAGTCCCAGCATTTT. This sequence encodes CASSPGRGRESQHF.

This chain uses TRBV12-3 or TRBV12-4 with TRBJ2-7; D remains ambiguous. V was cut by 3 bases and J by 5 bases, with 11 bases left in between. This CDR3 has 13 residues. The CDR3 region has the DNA TGTGCCAGCAGTTTTGACCCTGAACACGAGCAGTACTTC. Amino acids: CASSFDPEHEQYF.

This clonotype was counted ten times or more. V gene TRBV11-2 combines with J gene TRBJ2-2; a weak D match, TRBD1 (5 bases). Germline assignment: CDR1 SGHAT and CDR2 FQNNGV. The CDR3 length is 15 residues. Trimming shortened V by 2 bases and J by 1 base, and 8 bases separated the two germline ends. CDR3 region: CASSLFGQNTGELFF. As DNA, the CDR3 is TGTGCCAGCAGCTTATTCGGACAGAACACCGGGGAGCTGTTTTTT.

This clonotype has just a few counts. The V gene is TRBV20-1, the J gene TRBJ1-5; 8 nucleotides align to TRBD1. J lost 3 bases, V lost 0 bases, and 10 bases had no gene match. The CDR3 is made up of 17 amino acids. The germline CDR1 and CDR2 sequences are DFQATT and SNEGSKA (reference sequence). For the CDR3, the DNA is TGCAGTGCTAGAGATCGGGGACAGGCCCTTGACAATCAGCCCCAGCATTTT. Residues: CSARDRGQALDNQPQHF.

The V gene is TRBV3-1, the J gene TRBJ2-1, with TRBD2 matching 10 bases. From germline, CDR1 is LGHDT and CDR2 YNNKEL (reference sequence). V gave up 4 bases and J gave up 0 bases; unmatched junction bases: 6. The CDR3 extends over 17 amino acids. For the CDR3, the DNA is TGTGCCAGCAGCCGCTTACCTAGCGGGAGCTCCTACAATGAGCAGTTCTTC. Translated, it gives CASSRLPSGSSYNEQFF.

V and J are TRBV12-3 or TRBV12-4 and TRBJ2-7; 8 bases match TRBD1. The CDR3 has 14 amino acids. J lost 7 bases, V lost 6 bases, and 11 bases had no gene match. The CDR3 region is CASSLLLQGGEQYF. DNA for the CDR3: TGTGCCAGCAGCCTATTGCTACAGGGGGGAGAGCAGTACTTC.

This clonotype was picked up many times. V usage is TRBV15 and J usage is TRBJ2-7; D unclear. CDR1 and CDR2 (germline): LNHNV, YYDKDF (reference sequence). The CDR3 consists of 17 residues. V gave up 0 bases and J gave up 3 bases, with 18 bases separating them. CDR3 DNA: TGTGCCACCAGCAGAGATACATTTTCACGACACAACTACGAGCAGTACTTC. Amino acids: CATSRDTFSRHNYEQYF.

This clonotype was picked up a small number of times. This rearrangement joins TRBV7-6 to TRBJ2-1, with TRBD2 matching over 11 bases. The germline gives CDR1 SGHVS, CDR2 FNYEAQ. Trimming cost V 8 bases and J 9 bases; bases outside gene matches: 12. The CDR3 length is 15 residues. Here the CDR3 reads CASALTSGSIVEQFF. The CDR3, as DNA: TGTGCCAGCGCACTAACTAGCGGGAGTATCGTTGAGCAGTTCTTC.

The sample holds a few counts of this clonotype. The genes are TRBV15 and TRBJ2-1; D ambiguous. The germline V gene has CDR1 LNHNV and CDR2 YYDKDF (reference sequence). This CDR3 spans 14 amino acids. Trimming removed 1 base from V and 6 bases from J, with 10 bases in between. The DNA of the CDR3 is TGTGCCACCAGCAGAGGCTCTCCGGCCAATGAGCAGTTCTTC. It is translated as CATSRGSPANEQFF. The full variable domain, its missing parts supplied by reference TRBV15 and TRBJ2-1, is DAMVIQNPRYQVTQFGKPVTLSCSQTLNHNVMYWYQQKSSQAPKLLFHYYDKDFNNEADTPDNFQSRRPNTSFCFLDIRSPGLGDTAMYLCATSRGSPANEQFFGPGTRLTVL.

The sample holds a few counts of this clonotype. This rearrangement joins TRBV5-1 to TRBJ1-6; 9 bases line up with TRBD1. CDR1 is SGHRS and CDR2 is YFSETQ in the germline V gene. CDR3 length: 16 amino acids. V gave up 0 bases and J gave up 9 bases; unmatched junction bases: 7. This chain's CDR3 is CASSLELQGASSPLHF. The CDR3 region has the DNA TGCGCCAGCAGCTTGGAATTACAGGGGGCAAGTTCACCCCTCCACTTT.

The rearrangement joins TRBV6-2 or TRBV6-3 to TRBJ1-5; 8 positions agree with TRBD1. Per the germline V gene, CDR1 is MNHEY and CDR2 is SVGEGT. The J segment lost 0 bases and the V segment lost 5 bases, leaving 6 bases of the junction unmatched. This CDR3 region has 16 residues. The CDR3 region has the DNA TGTGCCAGCAGTACCACCGGGACAGGTAGCAATCAGCCCCAGCATTTT. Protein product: CASSTTGTGSNQPQHF.

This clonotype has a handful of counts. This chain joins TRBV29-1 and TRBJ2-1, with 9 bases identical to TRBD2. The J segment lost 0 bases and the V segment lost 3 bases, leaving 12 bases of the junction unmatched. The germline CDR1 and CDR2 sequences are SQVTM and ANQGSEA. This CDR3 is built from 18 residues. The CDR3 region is CSVDGFWSGRNSYNEQFF. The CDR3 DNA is TGCAGCGTTGATGGCTTTTGGAGCGGGAGGAACTCCTACAATGAGCAGTTCTTC.

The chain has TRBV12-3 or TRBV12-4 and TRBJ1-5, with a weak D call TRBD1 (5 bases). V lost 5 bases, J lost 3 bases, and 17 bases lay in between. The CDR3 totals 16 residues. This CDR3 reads CASSPSSGSSNQPQHF. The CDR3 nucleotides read TGTGCCAGCAGTCCCAGCTCAGGGTCTTCCAATCAGCCCCAGCATTTT.

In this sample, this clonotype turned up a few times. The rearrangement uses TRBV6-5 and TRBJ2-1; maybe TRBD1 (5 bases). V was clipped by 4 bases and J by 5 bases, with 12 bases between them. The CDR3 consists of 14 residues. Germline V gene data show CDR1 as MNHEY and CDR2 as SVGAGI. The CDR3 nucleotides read TGTGCCAGCAGTTTTTCTGACAGCAACAATGAGCAGTTCTTC. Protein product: CASSFSDSNNEQFF.

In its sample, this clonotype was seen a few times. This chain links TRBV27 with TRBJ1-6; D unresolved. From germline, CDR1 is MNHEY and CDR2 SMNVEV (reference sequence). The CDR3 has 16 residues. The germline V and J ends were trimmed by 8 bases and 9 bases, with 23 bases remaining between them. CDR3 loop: CASGSGGLGEGSPLHF. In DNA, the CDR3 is TGTGCCAGCGGATCCGGAGGCCTAGGTGAGGGTTCACCCCTCCACTTT.

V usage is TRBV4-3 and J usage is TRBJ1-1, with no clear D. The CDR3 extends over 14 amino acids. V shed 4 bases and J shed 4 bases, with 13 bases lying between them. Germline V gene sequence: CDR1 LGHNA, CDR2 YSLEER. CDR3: CASSPGRQLTEAFF. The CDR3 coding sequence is TGCGCCAGCAGCCCAGGACGGCAGCTCACTGAAGCTTTCTTT.

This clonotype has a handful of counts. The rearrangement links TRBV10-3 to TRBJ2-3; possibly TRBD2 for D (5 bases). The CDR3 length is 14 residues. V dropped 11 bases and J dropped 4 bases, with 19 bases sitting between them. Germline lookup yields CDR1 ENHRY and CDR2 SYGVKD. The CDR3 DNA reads TGTGCCCCCGTACGGCCGGGGATTCCAGATACGCAGTATTTT. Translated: CAPVRPGIPDTQYF.

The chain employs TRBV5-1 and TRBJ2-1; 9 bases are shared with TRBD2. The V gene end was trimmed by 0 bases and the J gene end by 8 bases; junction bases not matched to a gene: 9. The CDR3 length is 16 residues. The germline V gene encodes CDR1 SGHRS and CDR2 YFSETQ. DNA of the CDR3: TGCGCCAGCAGCTTGGGATGGCGGGGGGGCTCCGATGAGCAGTTCTTC. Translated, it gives CASSLGWRGGSDEQFF.

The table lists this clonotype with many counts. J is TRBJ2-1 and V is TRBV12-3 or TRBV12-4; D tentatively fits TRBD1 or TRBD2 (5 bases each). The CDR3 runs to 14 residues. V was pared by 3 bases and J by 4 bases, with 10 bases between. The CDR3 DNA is TGTGCCAGCAGTTTCGGGACCTCGTACAATGAGCAGTTCTTC. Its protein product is CASSFGTSYNEQFF.